These 7 T cell receptor beta chains originate from one sample sequenced in a study of OX40 agonist ivuxolimab in advanced cancers. Method: immunoSEQ multiplex PCR; TCRdb's copy keeps in-frame clones and lacks some. The table shows around 63,000 clones, with approximately 90% occurring only once. This specimen consisted of CD4+ or CD8+ T cells sorted from blood, obtained in a trial of the OX40 agonist ivuxolimab. The source of these receptors is an adult with an advanced solid tumor such as melanoma, head and neck, liver or kidney cancer.

The V and J genes are TRBV19 and TRBJ1-1; D perhaps matches TRBD1 (5 bases). CDR3 length: 14 amino acids. V lost 8 bases to trimming and J lost 2 bases, with 15 bases between them. CDR1 LNHDA and CDR2 SQIVND come from the germline V gene (reference sequence). The CDR3 nucleotides are TGTGCCAGTGGCCTTACGGGGGGAAACACTGAAGCTTTCTTT. Translation: CASGLTGGNTEAFF.

The chain employs TRBV5-4 and TRBJ2-1; 9 nucleotides agree with TRBD1. The CDR3 covers 14 residues. V shed 4 bases and J 6 bases; nucleotides not matched to a gene: 5. Germline CDR1 and CDR2: SGHNT and YYREEE (reference sequence). CDR3 protein: CASSGKTGGNEQFF. In nucleotides, the CDR3 is TGTGCCAGCAGCGGTAAGACAGGGGGCAATGAGCAGTTCTTC. Full variable domain (outside the CDR3, taken from reference TRBV5-4 and TRBJ2-1): ETGVTQSPTHLIKTRGQQVTLRCSSQSGHNTVSWYQQALGQGPQFIFQYYREEENGRGNFPPRFSGLQFPNYSSELNVNALELDDSALYLCASSGKTGGNEQFFGPGTRLTVL.

The J gene is TRBJ1-2, the V gene TRBV27, with 7 bases identical to TRBD1. The CDR3 loop spans 14 amino acids. The J segment lost 4 bases and the V segment lost 6 bases, leaving 8 bases of the junction unmatched. Germline V gene data show CDR1 as MNHEY and CDR2 as SMNVEV (reference sequence). CDR3 DNA: TGTGCCAGCAGGGAGGGGGCCACCCTCTATGGCTACACCTTC. Translating gives CASREGATLYGYTF.

This chain connects TRBV12-1 to TRBJ2-7. TRBV12-1 is a documented pseudogene. The CDR3 extends over 18 amino acids. CDR3 sequence (DNA): TGTGCCAGCAGCTTTGCTTATCCCACGAGTCAGGAGACCTACGAGCAGTACTTC. Protein sequence: CASSFAYPTSQETYEQYF.

The V and J genes are TRBV5-1 and TRBJ2-3, with 8 positions matching TRBD2. CDR1 is SGHRS, CDR2 YFSETQ, per germline. Unmatched junction bases numbered 7, after V lost 4 bases and J lost 0 bases. This CDR3 has 16 residues. For the CDR3, the DNA is TGCGCCAGCAGCCCCGCGCTAGCGGGTAGCACAGATACGCAGTATTTT. The encoded protein is CASSPALAGSTDTQYF.

The V gene is TRBV6-4, the J gene TRBJ1-2; 8 nucleotides align to TRBD1. Germline trimming cut 5 bases from V and 4 bases from J; bases unmatched to any gene: 6. This CDR3 spans 14 amino acids. The germline CDR1 and CDR2 sequences are MRHNA and SNTAGT. The CDR3 protein is CASSPDRAAYGYTF. CDR3 nucleotides: TGTGCCAGCAGTCCGGACAGGGCGGCCTATGGCTACACCTTC.

This chain connects TRBV4-2 to TRBJ2-1; 7 bases map to TRBD1. There are 16 residues in the CDR3. V shed 3 bases, J shed 0 bases, and the junction held 5 bases outside the gene matches. Germline V lookup: CDR1 LGHNA, CDR2 YNFKEQ. The CDR3 reads CASSHGTGDSYNEQFF. As DNA, the CDR3 is TGTGCCAGCAGCCACGGTACAGGGGACTCCTACAATGAGCAGTTCTTC.